This TCR beta chain was captured by sequencing in a study of neoadjuvant nivolumab and ipilimumab in lung cancer. The wider study: Nivolumab 3 mg/kg was given days 1, 15 and 29, plus ipilimumab 1 mg/kg day 1 in combination.

This clone was observed a few times. Its target is not known. V lost 1 base, J lost 9 bases, and 14 bases lay in between. Germline CDR1 reads SGHDT; CDR2 reads YYEEEE. The length of the CDR3 is 14 residues. Study-level results: TCR clonality did not significantly correlate with pathologic tumor regression. Only two of four nivolumab-treated tumors gained richness and clonality by surgery. Blood richness before therapy tracked richness in tumors resected after neoadjuvant therapy.

The protocol was immunoSEQ multiplex PCR, while the TCRdb copy is restricted to in-frame clones and leaves out a portion. The table lists fewer than 35,000 clones, about 92% of them singletons. The gene calls are TRBV5-6 and TRBJ1-5; D is unclear. The clonotype was recovered from an adult with non-small cell lung cancer. The input for sequencing was peripheral blood, taken after neoadjuvant nivolumab, alone or with ipilimumab, at or shortly before surgery. The CDR3 protein is CASSLWSAASPQHF. The CDR3 DNA follows: TGTGCCAGCAGCTTGTGGTCAGCCGCATCGCCCCAGCATTTT.